Shown below are 15 T cell receptor beta chains from a single sample sequenced in a study of OX40 agonist ivuxolimab in advanced cancers. TCRdb's table, derived via immunoSEQ multiplex PCR, lists solely in-frame clones and lacks some. Seen here are around 26,000 clones, roughly three quarters observed once, and the top ten hold roughly 23%. Sequences were derived from CD4+ or CD8+ T cells sorted from blood, sampled in a trial of the OX40 agonist ivuxolimab. The receptor source for this set is an adult with an advanced solid tumor such as melanoma, head and neck, liver or kidney cancer.

The chain recombines TRBV2 with TRBJ2-5; D not resolved. Germline V gene data show CDR1 as SNHLY and CDR2 as FYNNEI. This CDR3 contains 10 residues. V dropped 7 bases and J dropped 3 bases, with 3 bases sitting between them. CDR3 loop: CASTEETQYF. DNA of the CDR3: TGTGCCAGCACCGAAGAGACCCAGTACTTC.

This clone has only a few counts. This chain uses TRBV6-8 with TRBJ2-1; 11 nucleotides line up with TRBD2. This CDR3 has 15 residues. V dropped 5 bases and J dropped 4; count of bases not matched to a gene: 4. CDR1 is MNHGY, CDR2 SAAAGT, per germline. CDR3 sequence reads: CASSALAGGYNEQFF. DNA of the CDR3: TGTGCCAGCAGTGCTCTAGCGGGGGGTTACAATGAGCAGTTCTTC.

V and J are TRBV6-5 and TRBJ1-6; 10 nucleotides agree with TRBD1. The CDR3 totals 15 residues. Germline trimming cut 5 bases from V and 9 bases from J; bases unmatched to any gene: 7. Germline CDR1 reads MNHEY; CDR2 reads SVGAGI. CDR3 region: CASSAGTGDISPLHF. For the CDR3, the DNA is TGTGCCAGCAGTGCCGGGACAGGGGATATTTCACCCCTCCACTTT.

The chain links TRBV7-8 to TRBJ1-1, with no clear D. CDR1 is SGHVS, CDR2 FQNEAQ, per germline. V dropped 5 bases and J dropped 6 bases, with 16 bases sitting between them. The CDR3 has 14 residues. The CDR3 nucleotides are TGTGCCAGCAGCGGCTACGGTGGAGGAGCTGAAGCTTTCTTT. It is translated as CASSGYGGGAEAFF.

This clone was seen once. The chain carries TRBV18 and TRBJ1-5, with TRBD1 matching 9 bases. Germline V CDR1 and CDR2: KGHSH, LQKENI. Germline trimming cut 6 bases from V and 0 bases from J; bases unmatched to any gene: 3. CDR3 size: 15 residues. The DNA for the CDR3 is TGTGCCAGCTCGGACAGGGGCAATAGCAATCAGCCCCAGCATTTT. Protein: CASSDRGNSNQPQHF.

The chain has TRBV9 and TRBJ1-2; D uncertain. CDR1 is SGDLS and CDR2 is YYNGEE in the germline V gene. V lost 0 bases and J 4 bases, leaving 22 bases between the germline ends. The CDR3 sequence is 18 residues long. The chain's CDR3 is CASSVGRSSFGFGYGYTF. DNA of the CDR3: TGTGCCAGCAGCGTAGGTAGAAGCTCGTTCGGGTTTGGCTATGGCTACACCTTC.

The chain employs TRBV5-4 and TRBJ2-7; maybe TRBD1 (5 bases). The V end lost 4 bases, the J end lost 3 bases, and 14 bases lay between the germline ends. Germline CDR1 reads SGHNT; CDR2 reads YYREEE (reference sequence). The CDR3 contains 14 residues. CDR3 nucleotides: TGTGCCAGCAGCCCAACATACGGACACTACGAGCAGTACTTC. The encoded protein is CASSPTYGHYEQYF.

This clone came up once. The gene calls are TRBV4-3 and TRBJ1-1; no definite D call. Germline V lookup: CDR1 LGHNA, CDR2 YSLEER. The V and J ends lost 4 bases and 8 bases respectively, with 17 bases between them. The CDR3 spans 14 residues. The CDR3 nucleotides are TGCGCCAGCAGCCCTGGCACGGTCTCTGGAGAAGCTTTCTTT. Protein product: CASSPGTVSGEAFF.

The V gene is TRBV25-1, the J gene TRBJ2-1; 10 bases map to TRBD2. The V segment lost 4 bases and the J segment 6 bases; nucleotides outside the gene matches: 9. The V gene's germline CDR1 is MGHDK and CDR2 SYGVNS. The CDR3 consists of 16 residues. In nucleotides, the CDR3 is TGTGCCAGCAGTGGCTCCGGGGCTAGCGGGAGCAATGAGCAGTTCTTC. It is translated as CASSGSGASGSNEQFF. The whole variable domain, filled in from reference TRBV25-1 and TRBJ2-1, reads EADIYQTPRYLVIGTGKKITLECSQTMGHDKMYWYQQDPGMELHLIHYSYGVNSTEKGDLSSESTVSRIRTEHFPLTLESARPSHTSQYLCASSGSGASGSNEQFFGPGTRLTVL.

The chain recombines TRBV6-4 with TRBJ2-1, with TRBD1 matching 7 bases. Germline V gene lookup returns CDR1 MRHNA and CDR2 SNTAGT. Trimming took 2 bases from V and 7 from J; bases not matched to a gene: 8. This CDR3 has 15 residues. CDR3 sequence: CASSDDPTGVNEQFF. CDR3 sequence (DNA): TGTGCCAGCAGTGACGACCCTACAGGGGTTAATGAGCAGTTCTTC.

The J gene is TRBJ2-5, the V gene TRBV27; D unresolved. The V gene lost 5 bases and the J gene lost 1 base, with 8 bases spanning the gap. The CDR3 is 13 residues long. Germline CDR1 and CDR2: MNHEY and SMNVEV (reference sequence). The CDR3 DNA reads as TGTGCCAGCAGTATCGGATCCCAAGAGACCCAGTACTTC. Translated: CASSIGSQETQYF.

This sequence joins TRBV9 and TRBJ2-5; 9 bases align to TRBD2. The CDR3 covers 14 residues. J gave up 3 bases and V 3 bases, and 3 bases lay outside the gene matches. Germline CDR1 and CDR2: SGDLS and YYNGEE. As DNA, the CDR3 is TGTGCCAGCAGCGCTCCTAGCGGGGAAGAGACCCAGTACTTC. Its translation: CASSAPSGEETQYF.

CDR3 amino acids: CASRWGLAEQFF. The CDR3 DNA reads as TGTGCCAGCAGGTGGGGACTAGCGGAACAGTTCTTC. The J gene is TRBJ2-1, the V gene TRBV5-4; TRBD2 agrees at 11 bases. V lost 5 bases to trimming and J lost 13 bases; unmatched junction nucleotides: 5. The CDR3 is 12 residues long. Germline-derived CDR1 and CDR2 are SGHNT and YYREEE (reference sequence).

This chain connects TRBV27 to TRBJ2-7; 9 nucleotides align to TRBD1. CDR1 is MNHEY and CDR2 is SMNVEV in the germline V gene (reference sequence). This CDR3 is 13 amino acids long. Germline trimming cut 2 bases from V and 6 bases from J; bases unmatched to any gene: 2. In DNA form, the CDR3 reads TGTGCCAGCAGTTTAGGGACAGGGAGCGAGCAGTACTTC. This translates into CASSLGTGSEQYF.

This clone was detected only once. The V gene is TRBV7-9, the J gene TRBJ2-4, with 15 bases aligning to TRBD2. The germline V gene has CDR1 SEHNR and CDR2 FQNEAQ (reference sequence). Unmatched junction bases numbered 9, after V lost 4 bases and J lost 2 bases. The length of the CDR3 is 19 residues. CDR3 DNA sequence: TGTGCCAGCAGCTCGAGGTCGGGACTAGCGGGGGGCCCCAAAAACATTCAGTACTTC. Residues: CASSSRSGLAGGPKNIQYF. Using reference TRBV7-9 and TRBJ2-4 for the parts outside the CDR3, the full variable domain is DTGVSQNPRHKITKRGQNVTFRCDPISEHNRLYWYRQTLGQGPEFLTYFQNEAQLEKSRLLSDRFSAERPKGSFSTLEIQRTEQGDSAMYLCASSSRSGLAGGPKNIQYFGAGTRLSVL.